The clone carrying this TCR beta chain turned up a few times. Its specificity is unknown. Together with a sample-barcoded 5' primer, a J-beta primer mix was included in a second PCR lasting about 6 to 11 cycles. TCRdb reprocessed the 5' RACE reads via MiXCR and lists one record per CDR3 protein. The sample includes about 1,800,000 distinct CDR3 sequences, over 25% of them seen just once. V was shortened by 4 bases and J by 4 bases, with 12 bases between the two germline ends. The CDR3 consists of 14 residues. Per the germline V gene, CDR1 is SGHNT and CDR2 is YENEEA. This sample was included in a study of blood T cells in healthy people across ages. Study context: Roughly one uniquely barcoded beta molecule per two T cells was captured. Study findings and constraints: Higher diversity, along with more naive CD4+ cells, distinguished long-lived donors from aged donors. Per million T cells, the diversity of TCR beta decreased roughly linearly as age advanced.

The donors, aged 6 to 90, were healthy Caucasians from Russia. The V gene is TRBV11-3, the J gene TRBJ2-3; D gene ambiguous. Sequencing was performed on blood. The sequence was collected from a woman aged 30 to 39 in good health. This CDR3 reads CASSSGVGSDTQYF. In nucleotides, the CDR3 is TGTGCCAGCAGCTCTGGGGTTGGTTCAGATACGCAGTATTTT.